The entry below gives a single T cell receptor beta chain sequence along with its context. The data were taken from a study of blood T cell repertoires in COVID-19. Study as a whole: Samples of COVID-19 (acute and convalescent) were obtained from the United States, Italy and Spain. T cells, B-cell-depleted T cells, or PBMCs supplied cDNA or gDNA.

The V and J ends lost 1 base and 4 bases respectively, with 13 bases between them. Germline assignment: CDR1 SGHAT and CDR2 FQNNGV. The CDR3 spans 16 residues. Authors' analysis steps: Nucleated cell number was recorded as an estimate derived from reference gene primer amplification. Profiled with immunoSEQ multiplex PCR; TCRdb holds only in-frame clones, not every one. That table supplies the V and J calls and clone size; D and trimming were determined from the DNA. The profile shows some 250,000 clones, about four fifths of them singletons. This clonotype was sampled from a woman aged 60-75 years with active or convalescent COVID-19. This chain links TRBV11-2 with TRBJ2-2; D might be TRBD2 (5 bases). Specimen: peripheral blood. The CDR3 sequence: CASSLAAGGGTGELFF. CDR3 in DNA: TGTGCCAGCAGCTTAGCTGCGGGCGGAGGCACCGGGGAGCTGTTTTTT.